The text below deals with one TCR beta chain. A few counts support this clone. Its target antigen remains unknown. Per-nucleotide qualities are absent, and no much larger clonotype sits a single base away. The entry originates in a study of cytomegalovirus exposure and HLA in healthy donors (dated by TCRdb to the late 2010s). Context from the whole study: According to a later analysis, one platform produced both the 110 or so validation repertoires and the 670 or so repertoires of the first cohort. High-throughput TCR immunosequencing, statistical association of individual TCRs with disease status, and machine learning were combined to predict cytomegalovirus infection status. In addition to the first cohort of roughly 670 subjects, a separate validation cohort of approximately 130 different subjects was used. The study aimed to test whether signatures of past pathogen exposure could be identified by cataloging public T cell receptors.

The donors were included in the validation cohort of some 120 subjects, a group kept apart from the roughly 700-subject first cohort. The paper as a whole reports these results and caveats: According to the authors, the approach could potentially be generalized to other disease states and immunological phenotypes. All 120 or so repertoires were used to score co-occurrence in the validation cohort in a later analysis, because that analysis had no HLA typing for the cohort. The study gave a list of about 160 TCR beta chains associated with cytomegalovirus. A later analysis found that TCRs clustered in the first cohort also tended to co-occur in the 120 validation repertoires, with 94% of cluster scores above 0. In both the original and validation cohorts, the classifier was reported to diagnose cytomegalovirus status with high specificity and sensitivity. Most TCR sequences were seen in very few donors, while some public TCRs were found in many individuals. Three of the identified cytomegalovirus-associated TCR beta chains were confirmed in vitro to be specific for cytomegalovirus antigens.

Library method: the immunoSEQ multiplex PCR assay. Per the authors' processing: A statistical classification framework was developed to diagnose cytomegalovirus status using the catalog of TCR beta chain sequences. Sourced from immuneACCESS, this table was stored by TCRdb with only in-frame sequences that have V and J called. A share of the clones is absent; for the studies checked, an unresolved V gene accounts for under half, and the remainder has no known explanation. V and J calls and clone size come straight from that table; D and trimming were deduced from the DNA. A total of fewer than 90,000 clones appear in this sample, almost 85% of them only once. Together, the top ten hold 9.5% to 13% of the sample. The material sequenced was PBMCs. This receptor was taken from a woman in her late teens or twenties in good health and CMV-seropositive.

The CDR3 corresponds to CASSFGQANQPQHF. The DNA sequence reads TGTGCCAGCAGCTTCGGACAGGCTAATCAGCCCCAGCATTTT. The sequence is built from TRBV7-8 and TRBJ1-5; TRBD1 lines up with 7 middle nucleotides. The CDR3, cysteine through phenylalanine, is 14 amino acids long. Only the CDR3 portion is preserved as DNA: 42 bases, with reading frame beginning at the first base. According to the germline V gene, CDR1 reads SGHVS and CDR2 reads FQNEAQ. The V end gives up 3 bases and the J end 4 bases, leaving 3 bases in the junction not matched to a gene.